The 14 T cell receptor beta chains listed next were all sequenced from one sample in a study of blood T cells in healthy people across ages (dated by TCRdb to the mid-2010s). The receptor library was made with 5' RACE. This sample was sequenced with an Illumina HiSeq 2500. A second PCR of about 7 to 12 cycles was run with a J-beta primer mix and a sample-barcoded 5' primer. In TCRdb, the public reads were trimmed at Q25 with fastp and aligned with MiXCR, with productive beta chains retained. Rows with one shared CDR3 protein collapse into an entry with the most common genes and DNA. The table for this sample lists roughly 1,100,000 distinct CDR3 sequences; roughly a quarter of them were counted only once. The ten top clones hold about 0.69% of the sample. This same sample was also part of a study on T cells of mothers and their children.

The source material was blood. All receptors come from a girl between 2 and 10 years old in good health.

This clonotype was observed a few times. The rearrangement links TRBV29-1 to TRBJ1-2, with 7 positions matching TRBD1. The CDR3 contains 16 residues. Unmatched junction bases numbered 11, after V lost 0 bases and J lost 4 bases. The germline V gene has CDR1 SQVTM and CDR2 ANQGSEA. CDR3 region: CSVEEAETGRSYGYTF. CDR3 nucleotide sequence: TGCAGCGTTGAAGAAGCAGAGACAGGGAGAAGCTATGGCTACACCTTC.

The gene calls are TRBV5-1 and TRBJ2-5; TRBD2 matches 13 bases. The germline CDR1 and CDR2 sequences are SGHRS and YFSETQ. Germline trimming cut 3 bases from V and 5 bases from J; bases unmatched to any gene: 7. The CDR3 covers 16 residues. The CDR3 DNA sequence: TGCGCCAGCAGCTCCGGGACTAGCGGGATCGTGGAGACCCAGTACTTC. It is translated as CASSSGTSGIVETQYF.

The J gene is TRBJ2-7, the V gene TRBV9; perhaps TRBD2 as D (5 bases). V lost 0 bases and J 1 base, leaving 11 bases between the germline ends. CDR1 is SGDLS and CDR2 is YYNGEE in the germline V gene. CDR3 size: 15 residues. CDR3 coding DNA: TGTGCCAGCAGCGTAGCTGAGCGGAAGTCCTACGAGCAGTACTTC. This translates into CASSVAERKSYEQYF.

The CDR3 sequence: CGGQDEKLFF. Written as DNA, the CDR3 is TGCGGCGGACAGGATGAAAAACTGTTTTTT. The V call is TRBV29-1, the J call TRBJ1-4, with TRBD1 matching 7 bases. Germline V lookup: CDR1 SQVTM, CDR2 ANQGSEA. The CDR3 is made up of 10 amino acids.

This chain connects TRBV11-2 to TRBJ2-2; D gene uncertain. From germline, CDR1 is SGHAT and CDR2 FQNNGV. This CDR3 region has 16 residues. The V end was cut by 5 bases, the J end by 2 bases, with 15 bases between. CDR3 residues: CASSPRARQNTGELFF. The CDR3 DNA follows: TGTGCCAGCAGCCCAAGGGCCCGCCAAAACACCGGGGAGCTGTTTTTT.

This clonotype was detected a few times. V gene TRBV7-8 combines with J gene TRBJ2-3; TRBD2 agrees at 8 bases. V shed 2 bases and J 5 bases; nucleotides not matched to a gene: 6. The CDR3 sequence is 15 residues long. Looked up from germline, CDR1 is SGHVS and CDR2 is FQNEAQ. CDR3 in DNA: TGTGCCAGCAGCTTACCTCCGGGACTAGGAGATACGCAGTATTTT. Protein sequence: CASSLPPGLGDTQYF.

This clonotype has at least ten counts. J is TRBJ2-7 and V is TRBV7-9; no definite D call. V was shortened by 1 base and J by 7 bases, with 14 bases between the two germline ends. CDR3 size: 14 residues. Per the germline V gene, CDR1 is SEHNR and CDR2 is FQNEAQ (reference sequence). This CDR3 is CASSLDSVGLEQYF. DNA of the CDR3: TGTGCCAGCAGCTTAGACTCGGTCGGGTTGGAGCAGTACTTC.

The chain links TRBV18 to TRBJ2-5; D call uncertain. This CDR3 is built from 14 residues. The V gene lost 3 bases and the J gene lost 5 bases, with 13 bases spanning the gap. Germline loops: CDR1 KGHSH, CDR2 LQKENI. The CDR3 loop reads CASSPTRSSETQYF. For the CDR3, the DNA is TGTGCCAGCTCACCGACCCGTTCATCGGAGACCCAGTACTTC.

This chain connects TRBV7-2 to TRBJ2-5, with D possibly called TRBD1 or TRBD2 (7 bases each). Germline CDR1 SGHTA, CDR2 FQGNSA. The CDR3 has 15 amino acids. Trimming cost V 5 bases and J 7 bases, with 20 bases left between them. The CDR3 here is CASSPGGVAKRTQYF. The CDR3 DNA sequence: TGTGCCAGCAGCCCAGGGGGGGTAGCTAAGCGGACCCAGTACTTC.

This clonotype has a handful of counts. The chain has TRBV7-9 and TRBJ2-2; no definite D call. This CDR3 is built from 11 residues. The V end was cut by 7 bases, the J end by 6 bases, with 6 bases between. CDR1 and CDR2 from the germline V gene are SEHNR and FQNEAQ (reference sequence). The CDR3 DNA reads TGTGCCAGCACCAAAGCCGGGGAGCTGTTTTTT. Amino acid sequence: CASTKAGELFF. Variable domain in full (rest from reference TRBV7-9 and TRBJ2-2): DTGVSQNPRHKITKRGQNVTFRCDPISEHNRLYWYRQTLGQGPEFLTYFQNEAQLEKSRLLSDRFSAERPKGSFSTLEIQRTEQGDSAMYLCASTKAGELFFGEGSRLTVL.

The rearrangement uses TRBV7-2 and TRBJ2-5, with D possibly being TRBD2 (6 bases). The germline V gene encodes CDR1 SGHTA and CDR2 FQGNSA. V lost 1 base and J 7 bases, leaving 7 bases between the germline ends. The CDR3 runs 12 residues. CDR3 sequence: CASSLEAGTQYF. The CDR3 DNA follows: TGTGCCAGCAGCTTAGAAGCGGGGACCCAGTACTTC.

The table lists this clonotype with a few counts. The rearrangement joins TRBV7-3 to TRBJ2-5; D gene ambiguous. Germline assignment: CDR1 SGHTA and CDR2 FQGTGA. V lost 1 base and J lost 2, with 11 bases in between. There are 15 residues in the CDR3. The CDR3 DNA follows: TGTGCCAGCAGCTTAAAGGTGGGATCGCAAGAGACCCAGTACTTC. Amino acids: CASSLKVGSQETQYF.

CDR3 protein: CASLGTGRFSGANVLTF. DNA for the CDR3: TGTGCCAGCCTGGGGACAGGGAGATTCTCTGGGGCCAACGTCCTGACTTTC. The V and J genes are TRBV6-1 and TRBJ2-6; 9 nucleotides line up with TRBD1. The germline V gene has CDR1 MNHNS and CDR2 SASEGT. CDR3 length equals 17 residues. V gave up 8 bases and J gave up 0 bases; unmatched junction bases: 8.

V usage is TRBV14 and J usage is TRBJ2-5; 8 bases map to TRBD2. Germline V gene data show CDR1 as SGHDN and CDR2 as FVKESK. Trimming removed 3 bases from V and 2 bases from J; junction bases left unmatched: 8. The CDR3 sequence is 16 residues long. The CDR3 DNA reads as TGTGCCAGCAGCCACCGAGCGGGGGAGTCGCAAGAGACCCAGTACTTC. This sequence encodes CASSHRAGESQETQYF.